The text below deals with one TCR beta chain. Its antigen is undetermined. Primers included in the PCR were 60 Vbeta and 13 Jbeta primers. Sequencing was performed with immunoSEQ multiplex PCR; in TCRdb, only in-frame clones are kept and a portion is missing. This sample has 100,000 to 150,000 clones, with more than 65% found just once. The data originate from a study of cytomegalovirus exposure and HLA in healthy donors. This CDR3 contains 13 residues. CDR1 is ENHRY and CDR2 is SYGVKD in the germline V gene. V lost 6 bases and J lost 0, with 7 bases in between. Study-wide results and limits: When analyzed later, a missense DCLRE1C variant was found to be linked to TCR beta V- and J-gene trimming.

The sequence was collected from a man between 50 and 59 years old in good health and CMV-seronegative. The chain has TRBV10-3 and TRBJ2-3, with TRBD1 as a possible D gene (6 bases). The material sequenced was PBMCs. CDR3 in amino acids: CAIRDRSTDTQYF. CDR3 DNA sequence: TGTGCCATCAGGGACAGAAGCACAGATACGCAGTATTTT.